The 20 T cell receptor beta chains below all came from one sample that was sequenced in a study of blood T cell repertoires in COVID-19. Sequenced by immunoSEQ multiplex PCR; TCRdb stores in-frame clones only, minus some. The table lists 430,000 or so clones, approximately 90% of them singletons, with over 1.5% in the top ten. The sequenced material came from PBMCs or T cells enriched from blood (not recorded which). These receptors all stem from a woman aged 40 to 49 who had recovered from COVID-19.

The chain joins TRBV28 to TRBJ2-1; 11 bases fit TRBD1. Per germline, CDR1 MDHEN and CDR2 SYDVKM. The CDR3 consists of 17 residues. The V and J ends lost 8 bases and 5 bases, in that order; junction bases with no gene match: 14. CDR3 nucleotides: TGTGCCAGCTTAACCTCCGGGGGGACAGGGGGACACAATGAGCAGTTCTTC. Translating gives CASLTSGGTGGHNEQFF.

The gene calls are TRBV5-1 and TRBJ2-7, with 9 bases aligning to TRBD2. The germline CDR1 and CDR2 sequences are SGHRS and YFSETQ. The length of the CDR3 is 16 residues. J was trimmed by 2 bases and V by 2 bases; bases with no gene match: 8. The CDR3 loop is CASSFTSGSSTYEQYF. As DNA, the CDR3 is TGCGCCAGCAGCTTCACTAGCGGGTCTTCTACCTACGAGCAGTACTTC.

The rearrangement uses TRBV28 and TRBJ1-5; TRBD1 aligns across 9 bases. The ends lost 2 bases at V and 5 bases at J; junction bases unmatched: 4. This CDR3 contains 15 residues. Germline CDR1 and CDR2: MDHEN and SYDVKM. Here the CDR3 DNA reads TGTGCCAGCAGTTTAACGACAGGGGGGCATCAGCCCCAGCATTTT. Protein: CASSLTTGGHQPQHF.

CDR3 bases: TGTGCCAGCAGTTACTCGAGGATGGGTGGGGAGACCCAGTACTTC. It translates to CASSYSRMGGETQYF. The rearrangement uses TRBV6-5 and TRBJ2-5; D remains unclear. CDR1 is MNHEY, CDR2 SVGAGI, per germline. V was pared by 0 bases and J by 5 bases, with 13 bases between. The length of the CDR3 is 15 residues.

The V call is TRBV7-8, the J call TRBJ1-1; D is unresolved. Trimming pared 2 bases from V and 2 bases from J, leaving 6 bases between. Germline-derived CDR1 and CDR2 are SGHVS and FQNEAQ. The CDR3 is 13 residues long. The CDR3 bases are TGTGCCAGCAGCTTATCAGTAAACACTGAAGCTTTCTTT. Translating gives CASSLSVNTEAFF.

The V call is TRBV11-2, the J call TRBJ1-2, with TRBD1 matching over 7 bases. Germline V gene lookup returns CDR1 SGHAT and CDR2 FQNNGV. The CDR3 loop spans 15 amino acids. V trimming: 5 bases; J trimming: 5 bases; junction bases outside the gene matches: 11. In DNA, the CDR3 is TGTGCCAGCAGCCCAGAGGGGGCTTCGCCGTATGGCTACACCTTC. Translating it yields CASSPEGASPYGYTF.

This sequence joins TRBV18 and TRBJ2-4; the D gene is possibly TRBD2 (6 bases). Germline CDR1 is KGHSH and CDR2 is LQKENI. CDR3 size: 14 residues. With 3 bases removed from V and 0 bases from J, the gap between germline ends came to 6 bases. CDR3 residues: CASSPGLAKNIQYF. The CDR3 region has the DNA TGTGCCAGCTCACCGGGACTAGCCAAAAACATTCAGTACTTC.

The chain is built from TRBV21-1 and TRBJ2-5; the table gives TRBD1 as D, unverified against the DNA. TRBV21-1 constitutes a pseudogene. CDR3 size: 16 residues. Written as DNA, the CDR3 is TGTGCCAGCAGGGGGGGACAGAGACCGAAATCGGAGACCCAGTACTTC. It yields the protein CASRGGQRPKSETQYF.

The CDR3 DNA follows: TGTGCCACCAGCAGAGATCGGGGTGGGTTGTATCAGCCCCAGCATTTT. Amino acid sequence: CATSRDRGGLYQPQHF. The chain couples TRBV15 to TRBJ1-5; D is unresolved. The V gene's germline CDR1 is LNHNV and CDR2 YYDKDF (reference sequence). Trimming cost V 0 bases and J 5 bases, with 14 bases left between them. The CDR3 loop spans 16 amino acids.

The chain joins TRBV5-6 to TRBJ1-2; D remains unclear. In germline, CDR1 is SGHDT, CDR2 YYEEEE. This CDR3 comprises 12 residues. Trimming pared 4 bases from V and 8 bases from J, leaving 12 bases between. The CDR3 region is CASSIGRLGYTF. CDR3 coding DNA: TGTGCCAGCAGCATCGGGAGGTTAGGCTACACCTTC.

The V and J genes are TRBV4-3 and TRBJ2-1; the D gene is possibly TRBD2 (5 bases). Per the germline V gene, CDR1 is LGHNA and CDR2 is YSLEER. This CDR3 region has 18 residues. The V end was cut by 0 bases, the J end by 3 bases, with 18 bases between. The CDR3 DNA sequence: TGCGCCAGCAGCCAAGATGAGATAGGAGCGGAGAGCTACAATGAGCAGTTCTTC. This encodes CASSQDEIGAESYNEQFF.

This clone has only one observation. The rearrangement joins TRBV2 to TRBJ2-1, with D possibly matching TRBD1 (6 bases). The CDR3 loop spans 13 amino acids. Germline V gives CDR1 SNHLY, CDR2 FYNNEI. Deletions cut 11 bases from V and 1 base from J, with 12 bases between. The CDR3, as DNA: TGTGCCGCCCGGGACACGTCCTACAATGAGCAGTTCTTC. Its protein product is CAARDTSYNEQFF.

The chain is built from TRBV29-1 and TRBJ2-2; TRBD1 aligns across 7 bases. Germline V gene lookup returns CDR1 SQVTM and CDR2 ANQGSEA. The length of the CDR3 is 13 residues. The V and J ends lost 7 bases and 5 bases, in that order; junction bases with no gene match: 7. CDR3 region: CSGGQRFTGELFF. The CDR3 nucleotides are TGCAGCGGGGGACAGAGATTTACCGGGGAGCTGTTTTTT.

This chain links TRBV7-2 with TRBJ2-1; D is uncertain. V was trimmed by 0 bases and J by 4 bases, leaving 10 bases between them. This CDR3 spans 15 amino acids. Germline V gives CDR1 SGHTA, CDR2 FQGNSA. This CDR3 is CASSLAVSAYNEQFF. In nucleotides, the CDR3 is TGTGCCAGCAGCTTAGCCGTCTCCGCGTACAATGAGCAGTTCTTC.

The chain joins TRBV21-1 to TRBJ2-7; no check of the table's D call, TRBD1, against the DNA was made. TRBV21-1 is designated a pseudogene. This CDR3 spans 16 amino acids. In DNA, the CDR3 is TGTGCCAGCGTGTCGGGGACAAGGCCATTCTCCTACGAGCAGTACTTC. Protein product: CASVSGTRPFSYEQYF.

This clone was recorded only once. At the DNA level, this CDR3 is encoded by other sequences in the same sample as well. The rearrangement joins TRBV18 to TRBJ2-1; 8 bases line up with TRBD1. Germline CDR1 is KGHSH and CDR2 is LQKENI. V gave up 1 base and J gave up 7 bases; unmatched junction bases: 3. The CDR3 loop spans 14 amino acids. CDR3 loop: CASSPRTGYNEQFF. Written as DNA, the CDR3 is TGTGCCAGCTCACCACGGACAGGGTATAATGAGCAGTTCTTC.

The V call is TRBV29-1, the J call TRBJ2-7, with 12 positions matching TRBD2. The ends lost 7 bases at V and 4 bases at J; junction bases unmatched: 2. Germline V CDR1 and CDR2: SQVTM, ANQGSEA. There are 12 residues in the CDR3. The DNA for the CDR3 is TGCAGCGGCGGACTAGCGGGGTACGAGCAGTACTTC. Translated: CSGGLAGYEQYF.

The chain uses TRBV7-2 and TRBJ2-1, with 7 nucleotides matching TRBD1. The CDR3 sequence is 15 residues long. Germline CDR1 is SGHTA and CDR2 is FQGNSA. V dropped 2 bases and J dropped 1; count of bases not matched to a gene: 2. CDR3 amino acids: CASSLSDRSYNEQFF. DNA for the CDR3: TGTGCCAGCAGCTTATCGGACAGGTCCTACAATGAGCAGTTCTTC. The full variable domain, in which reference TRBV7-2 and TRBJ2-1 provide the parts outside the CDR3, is GAGVSQSPSNKVTEKGKDVELRCDPISGHTALYWYRQSLGQGLEFLIYFQGNSAPDKSGLPSDRFSAERTGGSVSTLTIQRTQQEDSAVYLCASSLSDRSYNEQFFGPGTRLTVL.

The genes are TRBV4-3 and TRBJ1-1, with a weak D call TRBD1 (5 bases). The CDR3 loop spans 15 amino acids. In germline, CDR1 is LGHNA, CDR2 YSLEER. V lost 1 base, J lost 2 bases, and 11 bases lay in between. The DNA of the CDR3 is TGCGCCAGCAGCCAAGGATATCAGGGTAACACTGAAGCTTTCTTT. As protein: CASSQGYQGNTEAFF.

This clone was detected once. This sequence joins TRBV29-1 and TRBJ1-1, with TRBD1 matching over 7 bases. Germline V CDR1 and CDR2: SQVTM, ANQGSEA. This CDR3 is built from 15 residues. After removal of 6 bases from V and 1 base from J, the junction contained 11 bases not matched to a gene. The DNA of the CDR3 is TGCAGCGTACGTCCGCGCCAGGGGGAGAACACTGAAGCTTTCTTT. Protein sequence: CSVRPRQGENTEAFF.